Only a few counts were recorded for the clone carrying this T cell receptor beta chain. As yet, its antigen is unknown. Only in-frame clones appear in the TCRdb table, and some are missing; sequencing was by immunoSEQ multiplex PCR. The data contain 95,000 or so clones, over 75% of them singletons. The data derive from a study of OX40 agonist ivuxolimab in advanced cancers. Study-wide results and limits: At 0.1 to 3.0 mg/kg and by week 6, CD4+ and CD8+ T cells in the blood had expanded clonally. Part of the nonresponder group also had normalized T-cell clonal expansion that was low.

Systemic immunosuppression or a history of autoimmune disease excluded patients. Cycle 7 day 1, cycle 4 day 1, and baseline were the timepoints at which blood was sampled. V was clipped by 5 bases and J by 5 bases, with 9 bases between them. Germline loops: CDR1 KGHSH, CDR2 LQKENI. The CDR3 covers 13 residues. This rearrangement joins TRBV18 to TRBJ2-2, with no clear D. This specimen consisted of CD4+ or CD8+ T cells sorted from blood, obtained in a trial of the OX40 agonist ivuxolimab. The receptor was isolated from an adult with an advanced solid tumor such as melanoma, head and neck, liver or kidney cancer. CDR3 in DNA: TGTGCCAGCTCATTAAGGAGTACCGGGGAGCTGTTTTTT. Protein sequence: CASSLRSTGELFF.